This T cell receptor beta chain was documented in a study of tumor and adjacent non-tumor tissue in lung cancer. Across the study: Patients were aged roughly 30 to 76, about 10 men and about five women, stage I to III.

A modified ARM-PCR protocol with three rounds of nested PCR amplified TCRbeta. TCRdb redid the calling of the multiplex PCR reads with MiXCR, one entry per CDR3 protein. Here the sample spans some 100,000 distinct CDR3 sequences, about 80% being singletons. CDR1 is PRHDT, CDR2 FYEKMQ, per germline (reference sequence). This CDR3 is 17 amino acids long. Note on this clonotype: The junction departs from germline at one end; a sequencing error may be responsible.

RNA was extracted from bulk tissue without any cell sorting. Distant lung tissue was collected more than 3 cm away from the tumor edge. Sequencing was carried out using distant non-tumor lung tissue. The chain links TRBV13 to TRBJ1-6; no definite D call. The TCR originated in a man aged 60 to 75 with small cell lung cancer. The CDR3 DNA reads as TGTGCCATCAGCCAAAACGACGAAAGCTCGTATAATTCACCCCTCCACTTT. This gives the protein CAISQNDESSYNSPLHF. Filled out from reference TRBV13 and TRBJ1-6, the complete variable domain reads AAGVIQSPRHLIKEKRETATLKCYPIPRHDTVYWYQQGPGQDPQFLISFYEKMQSDKGSIPDRFSAQQFSDYHSELNMSSLELGDSALYFCAISQNDESSYNSPLHFGNGTRLTVT.